Sequencing of this T cell receptor beta chain was carried out in a study of identical twins (dated by TCRdb to the mid-2010s). A note on the overall study: TCR alpha and beta repertoires from monozygotic twins, unrelated adults of various ages and cord blood were deep-sequenced to test whether fetal clonotypes persist. To rule out contamination, the twin experiments were replicated at different times with different library preparation protocols. Findings and caveats that apply to the study as a whole: Zero-insertion analyses could be partly confounded by invariant T cells such as MAIT and iNKT, although diverse VJ usage argued against such confounding for most clonotypes. Compared with coincidental sharing between unrelated individuals, an excess of low generation-probability sequences was observed among out-of-frame TCR alpha sequences shared between twins. Out-of-frame TCR alpha sharing in monozygotic twins was systematically underestimated by recombination models, whereas sharing between unrelated individuals was in agreement with the recombination models. Fewer insertions were carried by abundant cord blood beta clonotypes; a weaker similar trend was observed in young adult naive repertoires, while no such trend was observed in memory repertoires. Excess twin sharing in beta out-of-frame sequences was weaker because fewer shared sequences lowered the signal-to-noise ratio. Because the same donors could not be followed over many years, conclusions were based on cross-sectional statistical analysis.

All donors were healthy Caucasians. The twin cohort comprised three pairs of female monozygotic twins, all aged roughly 18 to 30 years. CD4+ and CD8+ T cell populations were isolated with positive isolation kits from Invitrogen. Trimming takes 0 bases off V and 2 bases off J; junction bases not matched to a gene: 4. From its cysteine to its phenylalanine, the CDR3 spans 15 amino acids. Just CDR3 DNA is preserved here, 45 bases in frame from base 1. Based on the germline V gene, the CDR1 and CDR2 sequences are SGDLS and YYNGEE. Library preparation employed 5' RACE. The listed sequencing device is Illumina HiSeq 2000. A universal primer binding site was added through template switching, and the final cDNA carried a unique molecular identifier so that TCR cDNA molecules could be counted accurately. First-strand cDNA for TCR alpha and beta chains was synthesized from specific primers in the conserved constant-segment region. Each cDNA library was double barcoded, with a SMART-Mk sample barcode plus Illumina barcodes, to control for contamination. TruSeq adapter sequences and Illumina sample barcodes were added in two successive PCR steps. The TCR alpha and beta cDNA libraries were sequenced on the Illumina HiSeq platform using custom primers. As for the authors' bioinformatics: MiGEC processed the raw reads to extract unique molecular identifiers, while MiXCR was used to determine the CDR3 positions. Recombination models were inferred per individual with the repgenHMM and IGoR tools using an EM algorithm. Shared clonotypes were analyzed with the tcR package in R, and sharing was normalized by the product of cloneset sizes. To study raw recombination free of thymic and clonal selection effects, out-of-frame nonproductive sequences were analyzed. The raw public data were reprocessed by TCRdb itself: fastp quality trimming at Q25, MiXCR clonotype calling, in-frame beta chains only. Every entry covers one CDR3 protein and lists the most common genes and DNA from its rows. The V and J calls shown here were made by TCRdb, not taken from the authors' results. This sample comprises hundreds of thousands of distinct CDR3 sequences, 12% of them detected only once. The ten largest account for around 7.2% of the sample.

The table lists this clonotype with a few counts. The target of this receptor is not known. No base qualities exist here, and no much larger clone lies one base off it. These data were also reused for a study on yellow fever vaccine responses in identical twins. As the second paper documents: The T cell response to vaccination in identical twins was reported by the authors to appear partly convergent and partly personalized. In the study, vaccine-responding T cell clones were precisely tracked in identical twins.

The sequenced material came from CD8+ T cells sorted from blood. The rearrangement joined TRBV9 to TRBJ2-7, and 8 junction bases match TRBD2. The sequence came from a woman aged 18-35 years in good health. The CDR3 reads CASSVASGPTYEQYF. The bases read TGTGCCAGCAGCGTAGCTAGCGGGCCTACCTACGAGCAGTACTTC.